A selection of T cell receptor beta chains follows, all from one sample in a study of cytomegalovirus exposure and HLA in healthy donors. Sequenced by immunoSEQ multiplex PCR; TCRdb stores in-frame clones only, minus some. The table shows about 140,000 clones, with roughly four fifths occurring only once. The sample taken for sequencing was PBMCs. Receptors originate from a male donor in good health and CMV-seronegative. The CDR3 runs from the conserved cysteine through the conserved F or W. Only part of the rows carry a size: once, few, many, or a class if the clone is expanded.

J,V,size,CDR3
TRBJ2-7,TRBV7-2,.,CASEGAYEQYF
TRBJ2-7,TRBV4-3,.,CASSQDNGLGQYF
TRBJ2-5,TRBV7-9,.,CASSPIQETQYF
TRBJ1-5,TRBV18,once,CASSRTGQGAQPQHF
TRBJ2-7,TRBV27,.,CASSRDRDYEQYF
TRBJ2-1,TRBV7-2,few,CASSLRANEQFF
TRBJ2-7,TRBV5-6,few,CASSARGLARAYEQYF
TRBJ2-2,TRBV5-1,.,CASSQQGPSKTGELFF
TRBJ1-4,TRBV20-1,.,CSGSWGEKLFF
TRBJ2-6,TRBV10-2,.,CASSDPGANVLTF
TRBJ1-3,TRBV7-2,.,CASSRTGSGTIYF
TRBJ2-7,TRBV27,.,CASSLGTSGPYEQYF
TRBJ1-2,TRBV7-8,.,CASSLGTGDGYTF
TRBJ2-7,TRBV7-9,.,CASSPPSSYEQYF
TRBJ2-7,TRBV19,.,CASSPSGSDEQYF
TRBJ2-7,TRBV7-9,.,CASSLASGGTGGEQYF
TRBJ1-3,TRBV14,.,CASSRGGGNTIYF
TRBJ2-7,TRBV4-3,.,CASSPGRTYEQYF
TRBJ2-2,TRBV6-5,.,CARFFNRGGGELFF
TRBJ2-1,TRBV7-3,.,CASSPGPGQYNEQFF
TRBJ1-5,TRBV7-2,.,CASSLDRVQPQHF
TRBJ2-3,TRBV5-6,.,CASSFSGHTDTQYF
TRBJ1-2,TRBV29-1,.,CSVEDRGGYTF
TRBJ1-2,TRBV5-6,.,CASSLERQALNYGYTF
TRBJ2-1,TRBV27,.,CASSLGLAGYNEQFF
TRBJ1-1,TRBV27,.,CASSLSRGSEAFF
TRBJ2-2,TRBV5-1,.,CASSVPLAGGLGTGELFF
TRBJ2-7,TRBV5-1,.,CASSLGQDSYEQYF
TRBJ1-1,TRBV6-1,.,CASNSEGLTEAFF
TRBJ2-7,TRBV6-5,few,CASSFERASYEQYF
TRBJ2-5,TRBV6-1,.,CASSERSQRGRRETQYF
TRBJ1-2,TRBV5-1,.,CASPSGPHIYGYTF
TRBJ2-7,TRBV28,.,CASSLAGGPGEQYF
TRBJ1-1,TRBV7-9,.,CASSALLTRTEAFF
TRBJ2-1,TRBV10-3,.,CAISESGLAGNNEQFF
TRBJ2-5,TRBV7-8,.,CASSFEQGAPVRETQYF
TRBJ2-7,TRBV28,.,CASSLPGGGEDSYEQYF
TRBJ2-5,TRBV28,few,CASSPQLAGEEQYF
TRBJ2-2,TRBV7-3,.,CASSPLAGGRTGELFF
TRBJ1-5,TRBV7-2,.,CASSFRGNQPQHF
TRBJ1-1,TRBV28,few,CASRPPARNTEAFF
TRBJ2-1,TRBV10-3,.,CAISRVEGQAIEQFF
TRBJ1-1,TRBV7-9,few,CASYRYGDMNTEAFF
TRBJ2-1,TRBV4-1,.,CASRQTSGVSYNEQFF
TRBJ1-4,TRBV4-3,.,CASSHNRENEKLFF
TRBJ2-1,TRBV5-6,.,CASSFPSGTRVF
TRBJ2-5,TRBV7-2,.,CASGLDPGGRETQYF
TRBJ1-4,TRBV30,few,CAWSVGGRGEKLFF
TRBJ1-1,TRBV9,once,CASSPRTGGETEAFF
TRBJ2-2,TRBV30,.,CAWRVYWELFF
TRBJ2-7,TRBV30,.,CAWTPGAYEQYF
TRBJ2-4,TRBV29-1,.,CSVEQAPNIQYF
TRBJ1-2,TRBV6-1,.,CASSPKNRGDYGYTF
TRBJ2-1,TRBV9,.,CASSVLPRGPYNEQFF
TRBJ2-7,TRBV19,.,CASSIGAGVSYEQYF
TRBJ2-1,TRBV28,.,CASVTGPGVNEQFF
.,TRBV7-9,.,CASSFKGQYYEQYF
TRBJ2-5,TRBV5-6,.,CASTTRQETQYF